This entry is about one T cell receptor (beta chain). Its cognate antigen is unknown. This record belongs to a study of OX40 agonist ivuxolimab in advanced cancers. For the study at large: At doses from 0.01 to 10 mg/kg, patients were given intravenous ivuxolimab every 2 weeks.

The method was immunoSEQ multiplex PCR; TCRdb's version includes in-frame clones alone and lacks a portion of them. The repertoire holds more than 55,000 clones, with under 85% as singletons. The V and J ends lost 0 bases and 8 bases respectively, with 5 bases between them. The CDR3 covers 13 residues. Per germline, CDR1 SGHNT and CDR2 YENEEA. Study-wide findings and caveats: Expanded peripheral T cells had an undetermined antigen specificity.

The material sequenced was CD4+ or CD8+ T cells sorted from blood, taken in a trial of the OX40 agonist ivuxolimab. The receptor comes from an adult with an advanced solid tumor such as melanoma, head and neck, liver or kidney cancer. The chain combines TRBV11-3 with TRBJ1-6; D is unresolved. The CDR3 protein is CASSLDVDSPLHF. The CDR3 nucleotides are TGTGCCAGCAGCTTAGATGTCGATTCACCCCTCCACTTT.